This T cell receptor (beta chain) was captured by sequencing in a study of blood T cell repertoires in COVID-19. As for the study in general: PBMCs, B-cell-depleted T cells, or T cells were the source of the cDNA or gDNA that made up the material.

Participants spanned ages 18 to 89 years and resided in over 20 US areas. Cohort 3 recovered donors had two negative PCRs, clearance, or symptom resolution. Per the original methods: Nucleated cell counts were estimated from reference gene primer amplification. Here immunoSEQ multiplex PCR was the method, and the copy in TCRdb shows in-frame clones only, minus some. The D gene and trimming were derived from the DNA, and the V and J assignments and clone size from that table. The sample lists a few hundred thousand clones, 85% seen once, with about 2.3% in the top ten. Germline assignment: CDR1 LGHDT and CDR2 YNNKEL (reference sequence). The V segment lost 0 bases and the J segment 11 bases; nucleotides outside the gene matches: 8. There are 14 residues in the CDR3.

The sequence was collected from a woman between 50 and 59 years old who had recovered from COVID-19. The source material was PBMCs or T cells enriched from blood (not recorded which). The chain couples TRBV3-1 (or the pseudogene TRBV3-2) to TRBJ2-3, with 7 nucleotides matching TRBD2. The CDR3 DNA is TGTGCCAGCAGCCAAGAAGCGGGGCCTCAGAAGCAGTATTTT. Protein: CASSQEAGPQKQYF.